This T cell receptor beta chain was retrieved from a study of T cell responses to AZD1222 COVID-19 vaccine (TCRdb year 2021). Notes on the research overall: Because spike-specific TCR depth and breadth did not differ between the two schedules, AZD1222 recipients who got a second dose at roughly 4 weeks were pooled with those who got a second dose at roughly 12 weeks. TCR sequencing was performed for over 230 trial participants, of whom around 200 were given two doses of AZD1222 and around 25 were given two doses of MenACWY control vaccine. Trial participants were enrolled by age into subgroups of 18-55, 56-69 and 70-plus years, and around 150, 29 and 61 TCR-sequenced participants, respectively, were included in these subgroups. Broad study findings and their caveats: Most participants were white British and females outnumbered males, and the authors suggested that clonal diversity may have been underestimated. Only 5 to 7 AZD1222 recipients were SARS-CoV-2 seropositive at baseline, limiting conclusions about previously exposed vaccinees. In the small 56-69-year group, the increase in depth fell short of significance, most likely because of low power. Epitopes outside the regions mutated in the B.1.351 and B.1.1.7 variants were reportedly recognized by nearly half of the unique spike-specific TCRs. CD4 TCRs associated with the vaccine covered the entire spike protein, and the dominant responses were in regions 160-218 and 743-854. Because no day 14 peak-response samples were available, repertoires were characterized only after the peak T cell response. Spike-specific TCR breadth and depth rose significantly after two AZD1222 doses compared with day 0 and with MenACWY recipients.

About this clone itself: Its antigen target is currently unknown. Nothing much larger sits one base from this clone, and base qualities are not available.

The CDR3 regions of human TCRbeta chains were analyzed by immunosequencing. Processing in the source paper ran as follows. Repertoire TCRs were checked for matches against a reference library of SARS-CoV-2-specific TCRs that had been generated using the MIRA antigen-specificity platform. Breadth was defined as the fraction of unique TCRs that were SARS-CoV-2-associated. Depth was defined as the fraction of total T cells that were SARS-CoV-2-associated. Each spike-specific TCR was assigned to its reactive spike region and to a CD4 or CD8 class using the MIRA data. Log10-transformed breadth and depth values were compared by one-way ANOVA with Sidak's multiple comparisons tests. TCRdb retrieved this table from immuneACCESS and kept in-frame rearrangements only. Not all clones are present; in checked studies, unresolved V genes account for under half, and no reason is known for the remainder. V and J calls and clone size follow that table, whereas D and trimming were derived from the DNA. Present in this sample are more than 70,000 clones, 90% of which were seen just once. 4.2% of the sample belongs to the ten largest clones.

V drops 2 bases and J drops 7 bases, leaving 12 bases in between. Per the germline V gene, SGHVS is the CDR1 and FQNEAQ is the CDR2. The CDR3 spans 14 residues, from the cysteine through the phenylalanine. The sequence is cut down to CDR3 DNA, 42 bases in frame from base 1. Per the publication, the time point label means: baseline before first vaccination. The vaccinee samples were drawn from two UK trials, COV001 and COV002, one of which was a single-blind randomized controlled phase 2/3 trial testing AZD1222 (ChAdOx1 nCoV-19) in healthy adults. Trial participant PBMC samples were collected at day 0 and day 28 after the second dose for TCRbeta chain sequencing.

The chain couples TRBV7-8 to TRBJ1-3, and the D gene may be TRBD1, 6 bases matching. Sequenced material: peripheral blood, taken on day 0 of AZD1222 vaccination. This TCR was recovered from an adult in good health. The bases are TGTGCCAGCAGCTTAAGTCAGGGGAGCAACACCATATATTTT. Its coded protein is CASSLSQGSNTIYF.